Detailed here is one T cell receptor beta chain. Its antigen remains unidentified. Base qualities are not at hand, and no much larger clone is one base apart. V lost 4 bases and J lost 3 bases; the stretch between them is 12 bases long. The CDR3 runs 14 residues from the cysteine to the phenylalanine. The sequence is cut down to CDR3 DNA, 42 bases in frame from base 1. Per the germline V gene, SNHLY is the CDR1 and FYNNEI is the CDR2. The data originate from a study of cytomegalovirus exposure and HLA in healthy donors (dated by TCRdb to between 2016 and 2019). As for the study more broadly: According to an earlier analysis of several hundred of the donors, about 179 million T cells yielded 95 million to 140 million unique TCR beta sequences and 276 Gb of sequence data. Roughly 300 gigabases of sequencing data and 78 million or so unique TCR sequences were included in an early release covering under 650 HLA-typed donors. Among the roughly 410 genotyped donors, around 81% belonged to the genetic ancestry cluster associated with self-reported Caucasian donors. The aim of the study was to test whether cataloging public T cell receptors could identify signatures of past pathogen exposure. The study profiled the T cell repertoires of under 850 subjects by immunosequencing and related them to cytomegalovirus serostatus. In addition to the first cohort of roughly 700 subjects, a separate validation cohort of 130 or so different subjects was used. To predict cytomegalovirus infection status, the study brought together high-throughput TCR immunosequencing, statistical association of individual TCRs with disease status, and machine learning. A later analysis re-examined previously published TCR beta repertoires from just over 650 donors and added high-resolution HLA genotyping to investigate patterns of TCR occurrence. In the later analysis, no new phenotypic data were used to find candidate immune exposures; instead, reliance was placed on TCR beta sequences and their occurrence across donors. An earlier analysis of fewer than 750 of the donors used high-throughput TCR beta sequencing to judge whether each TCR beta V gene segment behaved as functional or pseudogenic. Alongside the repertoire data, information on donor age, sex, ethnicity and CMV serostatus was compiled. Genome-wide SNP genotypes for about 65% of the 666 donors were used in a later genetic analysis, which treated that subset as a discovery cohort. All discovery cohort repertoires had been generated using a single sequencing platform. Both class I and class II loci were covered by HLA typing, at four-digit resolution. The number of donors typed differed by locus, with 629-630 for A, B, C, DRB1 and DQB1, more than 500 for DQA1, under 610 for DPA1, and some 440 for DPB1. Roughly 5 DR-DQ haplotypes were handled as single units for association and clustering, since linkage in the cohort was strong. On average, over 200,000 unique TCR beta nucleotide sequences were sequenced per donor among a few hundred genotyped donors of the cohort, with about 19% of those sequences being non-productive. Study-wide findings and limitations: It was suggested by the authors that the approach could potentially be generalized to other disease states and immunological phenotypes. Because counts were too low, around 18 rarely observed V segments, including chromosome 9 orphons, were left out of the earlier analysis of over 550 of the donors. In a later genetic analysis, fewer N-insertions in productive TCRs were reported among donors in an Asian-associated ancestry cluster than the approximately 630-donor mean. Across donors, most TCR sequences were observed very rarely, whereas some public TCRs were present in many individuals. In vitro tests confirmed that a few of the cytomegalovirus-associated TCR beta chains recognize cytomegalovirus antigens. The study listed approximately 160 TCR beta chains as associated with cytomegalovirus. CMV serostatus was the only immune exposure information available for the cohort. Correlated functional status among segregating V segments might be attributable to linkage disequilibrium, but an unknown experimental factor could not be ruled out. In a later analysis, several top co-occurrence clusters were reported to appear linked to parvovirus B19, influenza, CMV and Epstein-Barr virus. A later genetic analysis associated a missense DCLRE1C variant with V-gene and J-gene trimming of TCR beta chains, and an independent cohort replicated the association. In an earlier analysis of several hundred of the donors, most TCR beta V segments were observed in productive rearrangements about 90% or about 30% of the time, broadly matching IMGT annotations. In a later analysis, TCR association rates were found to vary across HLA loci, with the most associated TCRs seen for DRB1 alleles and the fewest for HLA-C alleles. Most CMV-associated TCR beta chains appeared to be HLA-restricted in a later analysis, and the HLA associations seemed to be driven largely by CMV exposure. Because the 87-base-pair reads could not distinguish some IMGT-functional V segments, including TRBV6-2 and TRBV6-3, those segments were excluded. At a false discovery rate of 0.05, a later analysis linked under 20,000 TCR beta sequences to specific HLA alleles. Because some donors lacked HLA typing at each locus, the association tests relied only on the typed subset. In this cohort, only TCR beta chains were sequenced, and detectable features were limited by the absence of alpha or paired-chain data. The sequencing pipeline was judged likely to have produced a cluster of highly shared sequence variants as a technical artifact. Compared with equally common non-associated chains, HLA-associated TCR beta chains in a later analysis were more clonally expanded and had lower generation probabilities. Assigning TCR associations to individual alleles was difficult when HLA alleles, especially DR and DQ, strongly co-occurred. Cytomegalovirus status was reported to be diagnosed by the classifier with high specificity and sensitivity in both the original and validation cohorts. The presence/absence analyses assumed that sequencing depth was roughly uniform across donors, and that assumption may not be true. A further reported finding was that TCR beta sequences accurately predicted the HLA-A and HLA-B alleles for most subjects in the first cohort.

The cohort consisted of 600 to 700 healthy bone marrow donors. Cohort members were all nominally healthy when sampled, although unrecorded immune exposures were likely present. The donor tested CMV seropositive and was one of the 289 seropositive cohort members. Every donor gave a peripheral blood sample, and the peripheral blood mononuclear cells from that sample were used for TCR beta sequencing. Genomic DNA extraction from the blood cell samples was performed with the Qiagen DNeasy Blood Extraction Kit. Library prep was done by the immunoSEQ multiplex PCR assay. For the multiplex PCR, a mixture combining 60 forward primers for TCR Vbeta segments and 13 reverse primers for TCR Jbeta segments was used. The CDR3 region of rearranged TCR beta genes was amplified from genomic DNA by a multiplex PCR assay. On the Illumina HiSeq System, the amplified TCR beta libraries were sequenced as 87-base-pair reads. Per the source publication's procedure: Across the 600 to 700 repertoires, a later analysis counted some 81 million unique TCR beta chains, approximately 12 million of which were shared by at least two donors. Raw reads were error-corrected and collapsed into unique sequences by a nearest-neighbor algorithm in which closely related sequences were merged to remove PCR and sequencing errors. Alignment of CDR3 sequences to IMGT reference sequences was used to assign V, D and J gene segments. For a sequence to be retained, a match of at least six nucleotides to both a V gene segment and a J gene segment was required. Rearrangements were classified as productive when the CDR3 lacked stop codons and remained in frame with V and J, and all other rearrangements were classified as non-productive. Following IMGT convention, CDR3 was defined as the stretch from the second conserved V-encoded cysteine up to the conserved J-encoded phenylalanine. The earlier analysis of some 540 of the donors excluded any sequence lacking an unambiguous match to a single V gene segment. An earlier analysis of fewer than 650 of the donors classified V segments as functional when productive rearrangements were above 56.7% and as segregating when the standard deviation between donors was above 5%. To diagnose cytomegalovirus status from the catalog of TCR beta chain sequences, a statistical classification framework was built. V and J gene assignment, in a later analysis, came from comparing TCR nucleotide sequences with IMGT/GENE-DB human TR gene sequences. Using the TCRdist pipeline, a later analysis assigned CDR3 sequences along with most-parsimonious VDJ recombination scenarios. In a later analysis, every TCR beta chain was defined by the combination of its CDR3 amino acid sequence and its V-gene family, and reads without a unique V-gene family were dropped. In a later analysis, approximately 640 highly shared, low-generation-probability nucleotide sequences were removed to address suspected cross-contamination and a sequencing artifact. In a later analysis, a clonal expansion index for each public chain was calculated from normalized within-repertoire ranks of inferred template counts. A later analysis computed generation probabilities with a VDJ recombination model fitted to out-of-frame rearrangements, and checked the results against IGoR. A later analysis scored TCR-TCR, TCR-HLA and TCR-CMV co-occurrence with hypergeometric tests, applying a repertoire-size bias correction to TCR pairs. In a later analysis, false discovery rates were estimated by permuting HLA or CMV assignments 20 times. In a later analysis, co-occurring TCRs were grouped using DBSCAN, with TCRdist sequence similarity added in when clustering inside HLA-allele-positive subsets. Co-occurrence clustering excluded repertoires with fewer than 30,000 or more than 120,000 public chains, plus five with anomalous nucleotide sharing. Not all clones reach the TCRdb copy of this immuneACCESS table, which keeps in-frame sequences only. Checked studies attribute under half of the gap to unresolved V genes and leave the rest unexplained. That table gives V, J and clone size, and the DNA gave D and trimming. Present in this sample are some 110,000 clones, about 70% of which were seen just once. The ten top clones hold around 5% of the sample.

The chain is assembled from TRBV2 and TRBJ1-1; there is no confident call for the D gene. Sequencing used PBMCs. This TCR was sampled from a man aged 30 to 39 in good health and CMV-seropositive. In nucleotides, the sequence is TGTGCCAGCAGTGCCGGAGGGCGGCACACTGAAGCTTTCTTT. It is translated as CASSAGGRHTEAFF.